The 21 T cell receptor beta chains below were found in one sample sequenced in a study of shared clonotypes between healthy human individuals. Naive CD8 populations comprised CD45RO-negative cells positively selected for CCR7, excluding terminally differentiated effector memory CD45RA+ cells. The table came from immunoSEQ multiplex PCR; TCRdb's copy has only in-frame clones and leaves some out. The repertoire holds about 2 million clones, with roughly 95% as singletons. The specimen was naive CD8+ T cells sorted from blood. These receptors were obtained from a man between 18 and 29 years old in good health.

The chain joins TRBV30 to TRBJ2-7, with 7 nucleotides matching TRBD2. Germline V lookup: CDR1 GTSNPN, CDR2 SVGIG (reference sequence). This CDR3 has 13 residues. The ends lost 5 bases at V and 1 base at J; junction bases unmatched: 5. The CDR3 protein is CAWGRTSSYEQYF. The DNA of the CDR3 is TGTGCCTGGGGAAGGACTAGTTCCTACGAGCAGTACTTC.

The chain recombines TRBV2 with TRBJ1-1, with 7 nucleotides matching TRBD1. From germline, CDR1 is SNHLY and CDR2 FYNNEI. Trimming at V came to 9 bases and at J to 3 bases, leaving 7 bases not matched to a gene. The length of the CDR3 is 13 residues. The CDR3 DNA is TGTGCCAGAGGAGGCCAGGGGGACACTGAAGCTTTCTTT. Translating it yields CARGGQGDTEAFF. Together with reference TRBV2 and TRBJ1-1, the CDR3 gives the full variable domain: EPEVTQTPSHQVTQMGQEVILRCVPISNHLYFYWYRQILGQKVEFLVSFYNNEISEKSEIFDDQFSVERPDGSNFTLKIRSTKLEDSAMYFCARGGQGDTEAFFGQGTRLTVV.

The chain has TRBV9 and TRBJ2-7; D not certain. Trimming stripped 0 bases from V and 3 bases from J, with 13 bases between. In germline, CDR1 is SGDLS, CDR2 YYNGEE. The CDR3 is 15 amino acids. CDR3 sequence: CASSVAYGQRYEQYF. For the CDR3, the DNA is TGTGCCAGCAGCGTAGCTTATGGGCAGCGCTACGAGCAGTACTTC.

The rearrangement uses TRBV20-1 and TRBJ2-1; perhaps TRBD2 as D (5 bases). Trimming pared 8 bases from V and 9 bases from J, leaving 14 bases between. CDR3 length: 11 residues. The V gene's germline CDR1 is DFQATT and CDR2 SNEGSKA (reference sequence). The CDR3 region has the DNA TGCAGTCAACTACTAGTTACTGAGCAGTTCTTC. Protein: CSQLLVTEQFF.

With respect to this clone: The junction does not match germline at one end; this may be a read error. This chain uses TRBV7-7 with TRBJ1-1; D possibly corresponds to TRBD1 (5 bases). CDR3 size: 15 residues. Germline CDR1 is SSHAT and CDR2 is FNYEAQ (reference sequence). The chain's CDR3 is CASRLQGRMNTEAFF. Written as DNA, the CDR3 is TGTGCTAGCAGACTCCAGGGTAGGATGAACACTGAAGCTTTCTTT. Combining the CDR3 with reference TRBV7-7 and TRBJ1-1 gives the whole variable domain GAGVSQSPRYKVTKRGQDVTLRCDPISSHATLYWYQQALGQGPEFLTYFNYEAQPDKSGLPSDRFSAERPEGSISTLTIQRTEQRDSAMYRCASRLQGRMNTEAFFGQGTRLTVV.

The chain couples TRBV7-8 to TRBJ1-1, with a possible D match to TRBD1 (5 bases). CDR1 and CDR2 from the germline V gene are SGHVS and FQNEAQ. V was clipped by 5 bases and J by 2 bases, with 9 bases between them. The CDR3 length is 13 residues. CDR3 nucleotides: TGTGCCAGCAGCCGGGGGGGTAACACTGAAGCTTTCTTT. It is translated as CASSRGGNTEAFF. Variable domain in full (rest from reference TRBV7-8 and TRBJ1-1): GAGVSQSPRYKVAKRGQDVALRCDPISGHVSLFWYQQALGQGPEFLTYFQNEAQLDKSGLPSDRFFAERPEGSVSTLKIQRTQQEDSAVYLCASSRGGNTEAFFGQGTRLTVV.

The V call is TRBV6-5, the J call TRBJ1-2, with 7 bases that match TRBD1. Germline CDR1 reads MNHEY; CDR2 reads SVGAGI. The V and J ends lost 6 bases and 5 bases, in that order; junction bases with no gene match: 6. There are 13 residues in the CDR3. The CDR3: CASSSTGMYGYTF. The CDR3 DNA reads as TGTGCCAGCAGCTCGACAGGGATGTATGGCTACACCTTC.

The chain couples TRBV9 to TRBJ2-1; TRBD2 agrees at 10 bases. This CDR3 contains 17 residues. Germline lookup yields CDR1 SGDLS and CDR2 YYNGEE. V dropped 4 bases and J dropped 7; count of bases not matched to a gene: 14. In DNA, the CDR3 is TGTGCCAGCAGCCCTTACCAGCGGGGGGGCCTAGGGAATGAGCAGTTCTTC. This codes for CASSPYQRGGLGNEQFF.

This clone was observed once. The chain combines TRBV10-2 with TRBJ1-5; no clear D. CDR3 size: 17 residues. Looked up from germline, CDR1 is WSHSY and CDR2 is SAAADI. The V and J ends lost 2 bases and 5 bases respectively, with 19 bases between them. Written as DNA, the CDR3 is TGCGCCAGCAGTGAGGCCGACTCGCACTACCTGGATCAGCCCCAGCATTTT. It translates to CASSEADSHYLDQPQHF.

The chain recombines TRBV7-2 with TRBJ2-7; maybe TRBD2 (6 bases). CDR1 and CDR2 (germline): SGHTA, FQGNSA. The CDR3 length is 15 residues. Trimming took off 5 bases at V and 4 bases at J, with 18 bases between the two ends. CDR3 coding DNA: TGTGCCAGCAGCCCGTTTGCCGGGGGTGGTTACGAGCAGTACTTC. Translation: CASSPFAGGGYEQYF.

This sequence joins TRBV27 and TRBJ2-7; tentatively, D is TRBD1 or TRBD2 (5 bases each). V was cut by 5 bases and J by 0 bases, with 11 bases left in between. CDR3 length: 14 amino acids. Germline CDR1 and CDR2: MNHEY and SMNVEV (reference sequence). The CDR3: CASSPGTYSYEQYF. The CDR3 DNA sequence: TGTGCCAGCAGTCCGGGGACGTACTCCTACGAGCAGTACTTC.

This clone was detected only once. As DNA, the CDR3 is TGCGCCAGCAGCTTGGCTGGACAGGCTAACACTGAAGCTTTCTTT. Amino acids: CASSLAGQANTEAFF. The chain uses TRBV5-1 and TRBJ1-1; 7 bases are shared with TRBD1. The trim removed 0 bases at V and 2 bases at J, leaving 4 bases unmatched. Per the germline V gene, CDR1 is SGHRS and CDR2 is YFSETQ. The length of the CDR3 is 15 residues.

Comments on this clone: The same CDR3 can be traced to other DNA sequences in this sample. J is TRBJ2-1 and V is TRBV27, with 10 bases lining up with TRBD2. Germline V gene data show CDR1 as MNHEY and CDR2 as SMNVEV (reference sequence). V lost 6 bases, J lost 0 bases, and 2 bases stayed unmatched. The CDR3 consists of 15 residues. CDR3: CASSSSGSSYNEQFF. CDR3 bases: TGTGCCAGCAGCTCTAGCGGGAGCTCCTACAATGAGCAGTTCTTC.

Worth noting for this clone: Other nucleotide sequences from this sample produce the same CDR3. The rearrangement joins TRBV7-8 to TRBJ2-7; no reliable D call. Per the germline V gene, CDR1 is SGHVS and CDR2 is FQNEAQ. The ends were cut back, 8 bases at V and 1 base at J, with 12 bases in the middle. The CDR3 has 13 amino acids. The CDR3 here is CASSLGRSYEQYF. The CDR3 DNA reads as TGTGCCAGCTCCCTAGGGCGATCCTACGAGCAGTACTTC.

Notes on this clone: Other DNA variants within this sample encode the same CDR3. V usage is TRBV9 and J usage is TRBJ1-3, with D unresolved. CDR1 is SGDLS, CDR2 YYNGEE, per germline. This CDR3 region has 15 residues. Trimming shortened V by 0 bases and J by 1 base, and 8 bases separated the two germline ends. The CDR3 nucleotides are TGTGCCAGCAGCGTAGATTACTCGTCTGGAAACACCATATATTTT. Translation gives CASSVDYSSGNTIYF.

This sequence joins TRBV28 and TRBJ1-2, with D unclear. The germline CDR1 and CDR2 sequences are MDHEN and SYDVKM. The CDR3 totals 12 residues. Between the trimmed V and J ends, which lost 3 bases and 6 bases, there was a span of 8 bases. The CDR3 sequence is CASSLLWDGYTF. Written as DNA, the CDR3 is TGTGCCAGCAGTTTGCTATGGGATGGCTACACCTTC.

The V and J genes are TRBV2 and TRBJ2-3; 8 positions agree with TRBD1. The J segment lost 2 bases and the V segment lost 7 bases, leaving 2 bases of the junction unmatched. Germline assignment: CDR1 SNHLY and CDR2 FYNNEI. The CDR3 consists of 13 residues. In DNA form, the CDR3 reads TGTGCCAGCACCCAGGGGGCCACAGATACGCAGTATTTT. This translates into CASTQGATDTQYF.

The chain links TRBV27 to TRBJ1-1, with D hard to call. Germline CDR1 MNHEY, CDR2 SMNVEV (reference sequence). This CDR3 is 14 amino acids long. V lost 6 bases to trimming and J lost 0 bases, with 11 bases between them. In DNA, the CDR3 is TGTGCCAGCAGCCGAACCGCTATGAACACTGAAGCTTTCTTT. Protein: CASSRTAMNTEAFF.

The V call is TRBV2, the J call TRBJ1-4; maybe TRBD1 (5 bases). The CDR3 runs to 14 residues. The germline V gene encodes CDR1 SNHLY and CDR2 FYNNEI. V was pared by 6 bases and J by 3 bases, with 11 bases between. CDR3 in amino acids: CASREGMANEKLFF. The CDR3 bases are TGTGCCAGCAGGGAGGGGATGGCTAATGAAAAACTGTTTTTT.

CDR3 protein: CASSWGLAGPYNEQFF. The CDR3 DNA sequence: TGTGCCAGCAGTTGGGGGCTAGCGGGCCCCTACAATGAGCAGTTCTTC. This sequence joins TRBV27 and TRBJ2-1; 8 nucleotides align to TRBD2. The germline gives CDR1 MNHEY, CDR2 SMNVEV (reference sequence). This CDR3 region has 16 residues. V dropped 4 bases and J dropped 2; count of bases not matched to a gene: 7.

The chain links TRBV6-5 to TRBJ2-7; perhaps D is TRBD1 or TRBD2 (5 bases each). Trimming took 5 bases from V and 4 from J, leaving 12 bases between them. The CDR3 length is 13 residues. Germline V gene sequence: CDR1 MNHEY, CDR2 SVGAGI. The CDR3 loop reads CASSAGSGYEQYF. In nucleotides, the CDR3 is TGTGCCAGCAGTGCAGGGTCGGGATACGAGCAGTACTTC.